These 30 T cell receptor beta chains were all obtained from the same sample, sequenced in a study of blood T cell repertoires in COVID-19. TCRdb's table, derived via immunoSEQ multiplex PCR, lists solely in-frame clones and lacks some. The sample yields about 250,000 clones, roughly 85% seen once. Sequences were obtained from PBMCs or T cells enriched from blood (not recorded which). These TCRs come from a woman in her 40s who had been exposed to COVID-19.

This clone was observed once. The V and J genes are TRBV24-1 and TRBJ2-7; TRBD1 is a possible D gene (6 bases). The germline V and J ends were trimmed by 4 bases and 0 bases, with 15 bases remaining between them. Germline V gene data show CDR1 as KGHDR and CDR2 as SFDVKD. The CDR3 loop spans 16 amino acids. CDR3 protein: CATSDTRTESSYEQYF. CDR3 nucleotides: TGTGCCACCAGTGACACGAGGACAGAGAGCTCCTACGAGCAGTACTTC.

The count of this clone is one. The rearrangement joins TRBV6-1 to TRBJ1-2; TRBD1 is a possible D gene (6 bases). Trimming took off 2 bases at V and 3 bases at J, with 13 bases between the two ends. CDR3 length: 15 residues. Germline CDR1 and CDR2: MNHNS and SASEGT. The chain's CDR3 is CASSESPGDHYGYTF. CDR3 coding DNA: TGTGCCAGCAGTGAATCGCCAGGGGACCACTATGGCTACACCTTC.

The V call is TRBV29-1, the J call TRBJ2-5; 8 bases match TRBD1. The length of the CDR3 is 13 residues. Germline CDR1 SQVTM, CDR2 ANQGSEA. The ends lost 3 bases at V and 5 bases at J; junction bases unmatched: 5. The CDR3 loop is CSVEVRDRETQYF. The DNA of the CDR3 is TGCAGCGTTGAGGTCCGGGACAGGGAGACCCAGTACTTC.

This rearrangement joins TRBV6-1 to TRBJ1-4; tentatively, D is TRBD1 (5 bases). Germline V gene sequence: CDR1 MNHNS, CDR2 SASEGT. Deletions cut 4 bases from V and 7 bases from J, with 19 bases between. CDR3 length equals 16 residues. The CDR3 region is CASSGAAGGTLEKLFF. DNA of the CDR3: TGTGCCAGCAGTGGAGCCGCTGGAGGGACCCTTGAAAAACTGTTTTTT.

This CDR3 is CASSLMASGSTDTQYF. The CDR3 nucleotides are TGTGCCAGCAGCTTAATGGCTAGCGGTAGCACAGATACGCAGTATTTT. The chain employs TRBV11-1 and TRBJ2-3; 7 bases are shared with TRBD2. Losses at the gene ends were 2 bases for V and 0 bases for J; bases not matched to a gene: 5. Per germline, CDR1 SGHAT and CDR2 FQDESV (reference sequence). The CDR3 is 16 amino acids.

V is TRBV10-3 and J is TRBJ1-2; 8 bases match TRBD1. The germline gives CDR1 ENHRY, CDR2 SYGVKD. The V and J ends lost 0 bases and 9 bases, in that order; junction bases with no gene match: 9. CDR3 length equals 15 residues. CDR3 nucleotides: TGTGCCATCAGTGAGTCGAGTAGTCAGGGGGCAAGCTACACCTTC. Protein: CAISESSSQGASYTF.

V gene TRBV7-2 combines with J gene TRBJ2-3; D uncertain. V lost 2 bases and J lost 2, with 11 bases in between. The CDR3 is 15 residues long. CDR1 is SGHTA and CDR2 is FQGNSA in the germline V gene. CDR3 bases: TGTGCCAGCAGCTTAAGCACGATAGACACAGATACGCAGTATTTT. This codes for CASSLSTIDTDTQYF.

V usage is TRBV28 and J usage is TRBJ2-1; 8 positions match TRBD2. Germline CDR1 is MDHEN and CDR2 is SYDVKM. The J segment lost 1 base and the V segment lost 10 bases, leaving 6 bases of the junction unmatched. The CDR3 length is 14 residues. The CDR3 sequence is CATRGGGSYNEQFF. CDR3 sequence (DNA): TGTGCCACCCGAGGCGGGGGGTCCTACAATGAGCAGTTCTTC.

This clone was seen ten or more times. V is TRBV7-8 and J is TRBJ1-1, with 8 bases fitting TRBD1. CDR1 SGHVS and CDR2 FQNEAQ come from the germline V gene. The V and J ends lost 5 bases and 4 bases, in that order; junction bases with no gene match: 12. This CDR3 spans 16 amino acids. The CDR3 region has the DNA TGTGCCAGCAGCCTCGGACAGGGTCGGAGCGGCACTGAAGCTTTCTTT. It yields the protein CASSLGQGRSGTEAFF.

DNA of the CDR3: TGTGCCAGCAGCCCGACGGGGGTCAATGAGCAGTTCTTC. Translating gives CASSPTGVNEQFF. The chain employs TRBV11-2 and TRBJ2-1; possibly TRBD2 for D (6 bases). Trimming removed 5 bases from V and 6 bases from J, with 11 bases in between. This CDR3 region has 13 residues. CDR1 is SGHAT and CDR2 is FQNNGV in the germline V gene.

J is TRBJ1-2 and V is TRBV5-5; TRBD1 matches at 9 bases. CDR3 size: 13 residues. The ends lost 5 bases at V and 4 bases at J; junction bases unmatched: 3. CDR1 and CDR2 (germline): SGHKS, YYEKEE (reference sequence). The CDR3 is CASSQQGAYGYTF. The DNA for the CDR3 is TGTGCCAGCAGTCAACAGGGGGCCTATGGCTACACCTTC.

The CDR3 nucleotides read TGTGCCAGCCAAGAGCCCGGGGGGCCCCAGCATTTT. The encoded protein is CASQEPGGPQHF. This chain links TRBV28 with TRBJ1-5; D is perhaps TRBD1 (5 bases). Trimming cost V 8 bases and J 9 bases, with 14 bases left between them. The germline gives CDR1 MDHEN, CDR2 SYDVKM. The CDR3 runs to 12 residues.

The chain is built from TRBV3-1 (or the pseudogene TRBV3-2) and TRBJ2-1; a weak D match, TRBD1 (8 bases). Deletions cut 4 bases from V and 5 bases from J, with 21 bases between. CDR1 is LGHDT, CDR2 YNNKEL, per germline (reference sequence). The CDR3 totals 17 residues. CDR3 DNA sequence: TGTGCCAGCAGCCTCCGAAGCGGGACAGGCTTGGACAATGAGCAGTTCTTC. Translation gives CASSLRSGTGLDNEQFF.

The J gene is TRBJ1-2, the V gene TRBV14; no clear D. V shed 1 base and J shed 4 bases, with 7 bases lying between them. Germline values: CDR1 SGHDN, CDR2 FVKESK. The CDR3 loop spans 13 amino acids. The CDR3 sequence: CASSQGRGYGYTF. The DNA of the CDR3 is TGTGCCAGCAGCCAAGGGCGGGGCTATGGCTACACCTTC.

The chain uses TRBV29-1 and TRBJ1-1; D ambiguous. Germline-derived CDR1 and CDR2 are SQVTM and ANQGSEA. V was pared by 7 bases and J by 0 bases, with 9 bases between. The CDR3 runs 12 residues. DNA of the CDR3: TGCAGCGCCCACGGGGTGAACACTGAAGCTTTCTTT. It encodes CSAHGVNTEAFF.

The chain carries TRBV5-6 and TRBJ2-1, with a possible D match to TRBD2 (5 bases). The V end lost 0 bases, the J end lost 9 bases, and 13 bases lay between the germline ends. CDR1 and CDR2 (germline): SGHDT, YYEEEE. This CDR3 region has 14 residues. As DNA, the CDR3 is TGTGCCAGCAGCTTGGATGAGGGTTACGGTGAGCAGTTCTTC. It translates to CASSLDEGYGEQFF.

In its sample, this clone was seen once. Other DNA sequences in the sample encode the same CDR3. V is TRBV28 and J is TRBJ2-7, with 9 bases identical to TRBD1. V shed 6 bases, J shed 4 bases, and the junction held 1 base outside the gene matches. The CDR3 is made up of 12 amino acids. Germline CDR1 reads MDHEN; CDR2 reads SYDVKM. CDR3 region: CASRTGGYEQYF. CDR3 bases: TGTGCCAGCAGGACAGGGGGGTACGAGCAGTACTTC.

V is TRBV7-8 and J is TRBJ1-5, with 9 nucleotides matching TRBD1. The V and J ends lost 5 bases and 4 bases, in that order; junction bases with no gene match: 9. From germline, CDR1 is SGHVS and CDR2 FQNEAQ. This CDR3 region has 16 residues. CDR3 loop: CASSTSPGQGNQPQHF. The CDR3 DNA is TGTGCCAGCAGCACCTCACCGGGACAGGGTAATCAGCCCCAGCATTTT. Combining the CDR3 with reference TRBV7-8 and TRBJ1-5 gives the whole variable domain GAGVSQSPRYKVAKRGQDVALRCDPISGHVSLFWYQQALGQGPEFLTYFQNEAQLDKSGLPSDRFFAERPEGSVSTLKIQRTQQEDSAVYLCASSTSPGQGNQPQHFGDGTRLSIL.

The chain employs TRBV4-3 and TRBJ1-1; 7 bases match TRBD1. This CDR3 has 16 residues. The germline V gene has CDR1 LGHNA and CDR2 YSLEER. V was pared by 0 bases and J by 1 base, with 5 bases of the junction left unmatched. In nucleotides, the CDR3 is TGCGCCAGCAGCCAAGAACGGACAGGAGGGAACACTGAAGCTTTCTTT. Encoded protein: CASSQERTGGNTEAFF.

The V and J genes are TRBV19 and TRBJ2-3; unclear D gene. This CDR3 has 18 residues. V was clipped by 4 bases and J by 3 bases, with 23 bases between them. Germline values: CDR1 LNHDA, CDR2 SQIVND (reference sequence). CDR3 nucleotide sequence: TGTGCCAGTAGTACCCTCGGCTTCGCAGATAGCAAGACAGATACGCAGTATTTT. Its translation: CASSTLGFADSKTDTQYF.

The CDR3 DNA reads TGTGCCAGCAGCATGACAGGCTCGGGGGAGACCCAGTACTTC. Its protein is CASSMTGSGETQYF. V usage is TRBV7-3 and J usage is TRBJ2-5; D possibly corresponds to TRBD1 (6 bases). The CDR3 has 14 residues. Germline V gene lookup returns CDR1 SGHTA and CDR2 FQGTGA. V was clipped by 5 bases and J by 5 bases, with 15 bases between them.

This chain connects TRBV20-1 to TRBJ2-3, with a tentative D call TRBD2 (6 bases). V dropped 5 bases and J dropped 8 bases, with 11 bases sitting between them. The germline V gene encodes CDR1 DFQATT and CDR2 SNEGSKA (reference sequence). The CDR3 has 11 residues. The CDR3 DNA reads TGCAGTGCTCCGATGCGGGGTACGCAGTATTTT. Its protein product is CSAPMRGTQYF.

The chain employs TRBV19 and TRBJ1-5, with D perhaps TRBD1 (6 bases). The CDR3 has 14 residues. V lost 3 bases to trimming and J lost 7 bases, with 13 bases between them. CDR1 is LNHDA, CDR2 SQIVND, per germline (reference sequence). The CDR3 reads CASSIGGAWQPQHF. The CDR3 coding sequence is TGTGCCAGTAGTATCGGGGGGGCTTGGCAGCCCCAGCATTTT.

The chain joins TRBV7-2 to TRBJ2-7, with 9 bases that match TRBD2. The CDR3 extends over 15 amino acids. Germline trimming cut 1 base from V and 7 bases from J; bases unmatched to any gene: 8. Germline lookup yields CDR1 SGHTA and CDR2 FQGNSA. CDR3 protein: CASSLEGGGAWEQYF. In nucleotides, the CDR3 is TGTGCCAGCAGCTTAGAAGGCGGGGGGGCCTGGGAGCAGTACTTC.

V and J are TRBV30 and TRBJ2-1; 7 bases fit TRBD1. CDR1 is GTSNPN and CDR2 is SVGIG in the germline V gene (reference sequence). This CDR3 has 13 residues. After removal of 5 bases from V and 11 bases from J, the junction contained 12 bases not matched to a gene. The CDR3 DNA reads as TGTGCCTGGGGTAGGGGGACAGTTCGTCAGCAGTTCTTC. Its translation is CAWGRGTVRQQFF.

This chain links TRBV7-2 with TRBJ2-7, with TRBD2 as a possible D gene (7 bases). Germline loops: CDR1 SGHTA, CDR2 FQGNSA. The ends were cut back, 7 bases at V and 5 bases at J, with 21 bases in the middle. The CDR3 loop spans 15 amino acids. The CDR3 DNA reads as TGTGCCAGCACTCCCGGGTTTGGGGGGGGCCACGAGCAGTACTTC. Its protein is CASTPGFGGGHEQYF.

This clone was detected only a few times. V is TRBV7-9 and J is TRBJ1-6; a weak D match, TRBD1 (6 bases). In germline, CDR1 is SEHNR, CDR2 FQNEAQ (reference sequence). This CDR3 contains 15 residues. V lost 5 bases and J 5 bases, leaving 13 bases between the germline ends. This CDR3 reads CASSPTRGNNSPLHF. CDR3 DNA sequence: TGTGCCAGCAGCCCCACCAGGGGTAATAATTCACCCCTCCACTTT.

The chain has TRBV7-3 and TRBJ2-1; a possible D gene is TRBD2 (5 bases). The CDR3 runs 14 residues. Germline CDR1 SGHTA, CDR2 FQGTGA. V lost 5 bases to trimming and J lost 0 bases, with 8 bases between them. DNA of the CDR3: TGTGCCAGCAGCCCCCGGGACTCCTACAATGAGCAGTTCTTC. Its protein is CASSPRDSYNEQFF.

The rearrangement joins TRBV29-1 to TRBJ1-1, with a weak D call TRBD1 (6 bases). Germline-derived CDR1 and CDR2 are SQVTM and ANQGSEA. The ends were cut back, 3 bases at V and 0 bases at J, with 14 bases in the middle. The CDR3 has 15 residues. This CDR3 reads CSVDEQGLMNTEAFF. DNA of the CDR3: TGCAGCGTTGATGAGCAGGGGCTTATGAACACTGAAGCTTTCTTT.

The chain couples TRBV5-8 to TRBJ1-5; no clear D. CDR1 and CDR2 (germline): SGHTS, YDEGEE. The CDR3 totals 14 residues. V was shortened by 2 bases and J by 0 bases, with 6 bases between the two germline ends. The CDR3 sequence: CASSFLLSNQPQHF. The CDR3 bases are TGTGCCAGCAGCTTTCTACTTAGCAATCAGCCCCAGCATTTT.